The 12 T cell receptor beta chains below were found in one sample sequenced in a study of T cell changes during pregnancy in multiple sclerosis (dated by TCRdb to between 2018 and 2020). The library was generated by the immunoSEQ multiplex PCR assay. TCRdb holds this immuneACCESS table with in-frame rearrangements only. Some clones are missing; in checked studies, unresolved V genes explain under half, and the rest has no known cause. The table for this sample lists about 44,000 clones; 80% to 90% of them were counted only once. The top ten clones comprise over 1% of the sample. The starting material was CD4+ T cells from peripheral blood mononuclear cells, obtained after pregnancy. The receptor source for this set is a female donor with multiple sclerosis, enrolled in a pregnancy study.

The chain recombines TRBV12-5 with TRBJ2-2; D perhaps matches TRBD1 (5 bases). CDR3 length: 12 residues. The germline CDR1 and CDR2 sequences are LGHNT and FRNRAP. V was pared by 6 bases and J by 7 bases, with 9 bases between. CDR3 region: CASGVGVGELFF. As DNA, the CDR3 is TGTGCTAGTGGCGTAGGGGTCGGGGAGCTGTTTTTT.

The rearrangement uses TRBV11-2 and TRBJ1-2; TRBD1 aligns across 8 bases. The CDR3 has 15 amino acids. Trimming at V came to 2 bases and at J to 6 bases, leaving 8 bases not matched to a gene. Germline CDR1 is SGHAT and CDR2 is FQNNGV. CDR3 region: CASSLTGTGLDGYTF. The CDR3 region has the DNA TGTGCCAGCAGCTTAACCGGGACAGGATTAGATGGCTACACCTTC.

The chain is built from TRBV28 and TRBJ2-5, with D perhaps TRBD1 (6 bases). CDR1 MDHEN and CDR2 SYDVKM come from the germline V gene. CDR3 length: 14 residues. V dropped 6 bases and J dropped 0 bases, with 11 bases sitting between them. The CDR3 sequence: CASRSTGNQETQYF. Written as DNA, the CDR3 is TGTGCCAGCAGGTCTACAGGGAACCAAGAGACCCAGTACTTC. Full variable domain (rest looked up from reference TRBV28 and TRBJ2-5): DVKVTQSSRYLVKRTGEKVFLECVQDMDHENMFWYRQDPGLGLRLIYFSYDVKMKEKGDIPEGYSVSREKKERFSLILESASTNQTSMYLCASRSTGNQETQYFGPGTRLLVL.

The chain joins TRBV6-6 to TRBJ2-5; D possibly corresponds to TRBD2 (5 bases). CDR1 MNHNY and CDR2 SVGAGI come from the germline V gene (reference sequence). Trimming pared 2 bases from V and 3 bases from J, leaving 10 bases between. The CDR3 sequence is 14 residues long. The CDR3 region is CASSYSGDKETQYF. The CDR3 nucleotides read TGTGCCAGCAGTTACAGCGGAGACAAAGAGACCCAGTACTTC.

The rearrangement uses TRBV30 and TRBJ1-5; D is ambiguous. The CDR3 has 13 amino acids. CDR1 GTSNPN and CDR2 SVGIG come from the germline V gene (reference sequence). V gave up 0 bases and J gave up 5 bases, with 8 bases separating them. CDR3 nucleotide sequence: TGTGCCTGGAGTGTACAAGAGGATCAGCCCCAGCATTTT. Translated: CAWSVQEDQPQHF.

This chain links TRBV7-7 with TRBJ2-2, with TRBD2 as a possible D gene (6 bases). Trimming left V 8 bases short and J 4 bases short, with 14 bases between. The germline V gene has CDR1 SSHAT and CDR2 FNYEAQ (reference sequence). The CDR3 is 14 residues long. CDR3 in amino acids: CASGGVGGTGELFF. The CDR3 DNA follows: TGTGCCAGCGGAGGGGTTGGGGGCACCGGGGAGCTGTTTTTT.

This chain uses TRBV6-5 with TRBJ2-2, with D hard to call. Germline assignment: CDR1 MNHEY and CDR2 SVGAGI. The CDR3 is 12 residues long. V lost 7 bases to trimming and J lost 7 bases, with 10 bases between them. The CDR3 DNA is TGTGCCAGCAACTCGGAGTTCGGGGAGCTGTTTTTT. This translates into CASNSEFGELFF.

The CDR3 DNA sequence: TGTGCCAGCTCGGGACTAGCGGGAGTCAATGAGCAGTTCTTC. The encoded protein is CASSGLAGVNEQFF. The V call is TRBV18, the J call TRBJ2-1; 14 nucleotides match TRBD2. The CDR3 has 14 amino acids. J was trimmed by 6 bases and V by 6 bases; bases with no gene match: 1. CDR1 is KGHSH, CDR2 LQKENI, per germline. Full variable domain (remainder filled in from reference TRBV18 and TRBJ2-1): NAGVMQNPRHLVRRRGQEARLRCSPMKGHSHVYWYRQLPEEGLKFMVYLQKENIIDESGMPKERFSAEFPKEGPSILRIQQVVRGDSAAYFCASSGLAGVNEQFFGPGTRLTVL.

The gene calls are TRBV7-3 and TRBJ2-2; D is perhaps TRBD2 (6 bases). CDR3 length: 15 amino acids. V dropped 5 bases and J dropped 3 bases, with 13 bases sitting between them. Looked up from germline, CDR1 is SGHTA and CDR2 is FQGTGA. The DNA of the CDR3 is TGTGCCAGCAGCCCCCTGGGGGGAGACACCGGGGAGCTGTTTTTT. Protein sequence: CASSPLGGDTGELFF.

This chain links TRBV5-1 with TRBJ1-4; D is possibly TRBD1 (5 bases). CDR1 and CDR2 (germline): SGHRS, YFSETQ. This CDR3 contains 14 residues. Trimming removed 4 bases at V and 7 bases at J, with 14 bases between. The CDR3 here is CASSSGTSPEKLFF. As DNA, the CDR3 is TGCGCCAGCAGCAGCGGGACTAGTCCTGAAAAACTGTTTTTT.

The chain combines TRBV11-2 with TRBJ2-2, with TRBD2 identical over 7 bases. The length of the CDR3 is 15 residues. CDR1 is SGHAT and CDR2 is FQNNGV in the germline V gene. V lost 6 bases to trimming and J lost 5 bases; unmatched junction nucleotides: 9. DNA of the CDR3: TGTGCCAGCAGGGGAGGCGGGAGTGGAACCGGGGAGCTGTTTTTT. Its translation is CASRGGGSGTGELFF.

This chain links TRBV11-2 with TRBJ1-3, with D possibly being TRBD1 (6 bases). The V end was cut by 4 bases, the J end by 9 bases, with 19 bases between. Germline-derived CDR1 and CDR2 are SGHAT and FQNNGV. The CDR3 runs to 15 residues. The CDR3 protein is CASSYLGGPQGTIYF. Here the CDR3 DNA reads TGTGCCAGCAGCTACCTAGGGGGACCCCAGGGCACCATATATTTT.